The 3 T cell receptor beta chains below were found in one sample sequenced in a study of naive and memory T cell subsets. Study conclusions and caveats: Naive repertoires, especially CD8, held a few larger clonotypes, possibly memory cells re-expressing CD45RA.

These receptors' targets are unknown. Both TRBC1 and TRBC2 were covered by a beta constant-region primer of two equimolar oligonucleotides. The ligated cDNA underwent four PCR rounds using SP2 and nested alpha and beta constant-region primers. TCRdb ran MiXCR on the UMI-ligation and nested PCR reads and lists one entry per CDR3 protein. The data show roughly 92,000 distinct CDR3 sequences, with about 11% seen just once and 0.13% held by the top ten. Sequencing was performed on naive CD4+ T cells from blood. The receptors derive from a human donor in good health.

This chain joins TRBV6-6 and TRBJ2-7; D gene ambiguous. This CDR3 has 17 amino acids. The V end lost 3 bases, the J end lost 4 bases, and 22 bases lay between the germline ends. Per the germline V gene, CDR1 is MNHNY and CDR2 is SVGAGI (reference sequence). This CDR3 is CASSYYPTYLQRYEQYF. The DNA of the CDR3 is TGTGCCAGCAGTTATTACCCCACCTATCTTCAGCGTTACGAGCAGTACTTC.

The rearrangement links TRBV6-5 to TRBJ2-7; D is perhaps TRBD1 (6 bases). Trimming shortened V by 4 bases and J by 6 bases, and 7 bases separated the two germline ends. Per germline, CDR1 MNHEY and CDR2 SVGAGI. The CDR3 has 11 amino acids. The CDR3 nucleotides read TGTGCCAGCAGTTCCAGGGGCGAGCAGTACTTC. As protein: CASSSRGEQYF.

This clonotype was seen a few times. The V gene is TRBV6-5, the J gene TRBJ1-2, with 7 positions matching TRBD1. Germline V CDR1 and CDR2: MNHEY, SVGAGI. V lost 6 bases and J lost 4; bases outside the gene matches: 5. The CDR3 sequence is 13 residues long. The chain's CDR3 is CASRRQGSYGYTF. The CDR3 bases are TGTGCCAGCAGAAGACAGGGTTCCTATGGCTACACCTTC.